Sequencing of this TCR beta chain was carried out in a study of shared clonotypes between healthy human individuals. After removal of 1 base from V and 2 bases from J, the junction contained 13 bases not matched to a gene. This CDR3 is 19 amino acids long. The germline V gene has CDR1 MNHNS and CDR2 SASEGT. It was across several immunoSEQ plates that each subset's genomic DNA was evenly split. It was 150 to 250 ng DNA, about 30,000 T cell genomes, that sorted-subset replicate PCRs used. TCRdb's table, derived via immunoSEQ multiplex PCR, lists solely in-frame clones and lacks some. The sample has some 100,000 clones, roughly two thirds seen once. This clone was recorded only once.

Sequenced: memory CD8+ T cells sorted from blood. Noted subset: CD45RO+ cells pooled with CCR7-negative TemRA cells. The receptor was derived from a woman aged 25 to 39 in good health. This rearrangement joins TRBV6-1 to TRBJ2-7, with 11 bases that match TRBD2. Here the CDR3 reads CASSEDPFSIAGGPYEQYF. DNA for the CDR3: TGTGCCAGCAGTGAAGACCCTTTCTCTATAGCGGGAGGGCCCTACGAGCAGTACTTC.